This T cell receptor (beta chain) originates from a study of beta chain features in type 1 diabetes. This CDR3 has 16 residues. Per germline, CDR1 SGHDN and CDR2 FVKESK. Trimming at V came to 3 bases and at J to 7 bases, leaving 12 bases not matched to a gene. This clone was counted between two and nine times. What it binds is unknown. General observations from the study: Shorter TCRB CDR3s, moderately but significantly so, marked every one of the four CD4+ subsets in Type 1 diabetes patients. The study found that naive, central memory and Treg TCRB repertoires appeared more similar in patients than in healthy donors.

The isolated RNA, all of it, was reverse transcribed, so expressed TCRB transcripts were what got sequenced. Measured with immunoSEQ multiplex PCR; TCRdb has only the in-frame clones, and not every one. The profile shows about 150,000 clones, approximately 8.1% of them singletons. Sorting based on CD45RO/CCR7/CD25/CD127/CD95/CD27 separated CD4+ naive, central memory, regulatory and stem cell-like memory cells. The sequenced sample was central memory CD4+ T cells from blood. The source is a woman in her thirties or forties with type 1 diabetes. The V and J genes are TRBV14 and TRBJ2-1; 7 bases are shared with TRBD1. This CDR3 is CASSHRPGQLGNEQFF. CDR3 bases: TGTGCCAGCAGCCATCGTCCGGGACAGTTAGGAAATGAGCAGTTCTTC.